This TCR beta chain was obtained from a study of blood T cell repertoires in COVID-19. Study information: The analysed material was cDNA or gDNA that came from T cells, B-cell-depleted T cells, or PBMCs.

Per the study methods: Using reference gene primer amplification, nucleated cell counts were estimated. Profiling relied on immunoSEQ multiplex PCR, and the TCRdb table lists in-frame clones only, not all of them. D and trimming come from the DNA, and the V and J calls and clone size come from that table. The repertoire holds 140,000 to 150,000 clones, with 84% as singletons. This clone appeared once. Participants spanned ages roughly 18 to 95 years and resided in about 25 US areas. Unmatched junction bases numbered 9, after V lost 5 bases and J lost 6 bases. This CDR3 region has 15 residues. Germline V lookup: CDR1 SQVTM, CDR2 ANQGSEA.

The V call is TRBV29-1, the J call TRBJ1-6; 8 bases fit TRBD1. The sequence was collected from a woman aged 45-65 years who had been exposed to COVID-19. The source material was PBMCs or T cells enriched from blood (not recorded which). The CDR3 DNA is TGCAGCGTTTCGGACAGGGCAGATGGTAATTCACCCCTCCACTTT. Protein product: CSVSDRADGNSPLHF.